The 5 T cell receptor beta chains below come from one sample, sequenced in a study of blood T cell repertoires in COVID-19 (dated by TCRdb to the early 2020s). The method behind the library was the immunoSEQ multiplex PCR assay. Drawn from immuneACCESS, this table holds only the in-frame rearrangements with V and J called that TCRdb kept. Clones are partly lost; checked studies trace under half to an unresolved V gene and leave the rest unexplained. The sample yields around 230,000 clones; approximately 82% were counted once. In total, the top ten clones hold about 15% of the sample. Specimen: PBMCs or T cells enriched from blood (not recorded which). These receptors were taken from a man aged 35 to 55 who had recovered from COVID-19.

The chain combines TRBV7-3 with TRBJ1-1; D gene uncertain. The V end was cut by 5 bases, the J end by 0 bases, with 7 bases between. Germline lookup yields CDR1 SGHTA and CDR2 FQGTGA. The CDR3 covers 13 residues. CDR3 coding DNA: TGTGCCAGCAGCGACAACTTGAACACTGAAGCTTTCTTT. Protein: CASSDNLNTEAFF.

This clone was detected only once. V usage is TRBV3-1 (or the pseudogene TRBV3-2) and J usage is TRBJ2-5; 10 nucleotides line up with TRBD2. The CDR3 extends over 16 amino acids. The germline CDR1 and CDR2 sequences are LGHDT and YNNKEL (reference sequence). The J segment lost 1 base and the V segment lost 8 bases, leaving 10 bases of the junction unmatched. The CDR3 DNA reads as TGTGCCAGCTCCCCTGGCCTAGCGGGAGCCCAAGAGACCCAGTACTTC. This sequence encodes CASSPGLAGAQETQYF.

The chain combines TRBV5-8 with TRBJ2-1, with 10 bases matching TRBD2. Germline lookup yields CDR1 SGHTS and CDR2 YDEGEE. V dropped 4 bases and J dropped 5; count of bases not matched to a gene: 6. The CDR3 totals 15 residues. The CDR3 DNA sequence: TGTGCCAGCAGCCCCGGGACTAGCGTCAACAATGAGCAGTTCTTC. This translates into CASSPGTSVNNEQFF.

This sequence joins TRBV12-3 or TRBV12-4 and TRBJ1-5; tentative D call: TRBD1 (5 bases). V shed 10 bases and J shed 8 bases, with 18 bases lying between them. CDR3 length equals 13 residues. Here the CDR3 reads CATSGLLWEPQHF. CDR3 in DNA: TGTGCCACTTCGGGACTCCTTTGGGAGCCCCAGCATTTT.

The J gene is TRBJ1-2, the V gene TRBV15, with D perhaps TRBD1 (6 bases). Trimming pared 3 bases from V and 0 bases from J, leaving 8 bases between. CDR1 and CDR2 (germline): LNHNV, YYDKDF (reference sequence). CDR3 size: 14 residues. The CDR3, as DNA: TGTGCCACCAGCAGGAGGACAGCTAACTATGGCTACACCTTC. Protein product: CATSRRTANYGYTF.